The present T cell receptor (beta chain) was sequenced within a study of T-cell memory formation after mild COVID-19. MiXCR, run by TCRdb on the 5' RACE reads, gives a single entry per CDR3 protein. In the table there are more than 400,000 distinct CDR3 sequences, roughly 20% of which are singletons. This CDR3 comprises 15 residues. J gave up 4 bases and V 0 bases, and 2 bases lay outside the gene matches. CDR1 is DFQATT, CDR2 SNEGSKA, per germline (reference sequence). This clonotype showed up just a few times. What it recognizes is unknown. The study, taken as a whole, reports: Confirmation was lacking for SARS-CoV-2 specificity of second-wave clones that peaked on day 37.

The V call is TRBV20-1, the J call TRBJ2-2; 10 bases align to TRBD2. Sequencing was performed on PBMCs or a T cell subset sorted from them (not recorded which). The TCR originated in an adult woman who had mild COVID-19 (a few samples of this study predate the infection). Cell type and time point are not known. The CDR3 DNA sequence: TGCAGTGCTAGAGACCCTAGCGGGAGCACCGGGGAGCTGTTTTTT. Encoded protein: CSARDPSGSTGELFF.